This TCR beta chain was documented in a study of control samples from healthy donors and cancer patients (dated by TCRdb to 2018 to 2020). The germline V gene specifies ENHRY as CDR1 and SYGVKD as CDR2. V is pared back by 6 bases and J by 7 bases, with 10 bases lying between the germline termini. Including the terminal cysteine and phenylalanine, the CDR3 comprises 13 residues. Only the CDR3 DNA stays, 39 bases, in frame from base 1. Concerning this clone itself: It has no known antigen specificity. One base away there is no much larger clone; base qualities are not given.

Library preparation was by the immunoSEQ multiplex PCR assay. TCRdb mirrors the immuneACCESS table, restricted to in-frame sequences. Some clones are absent from its copies; in checked studies, under half trace to an unresolved V gene, and the reason for the others is unknown. The sample contains roughly 100,000 clones, 92% of them found a single time. Around 2.8% of the sample is taken by the ten largest. This chain is built from TRBV10-3 and TRBJ1-6; TRBD1 is a weak D gene call, 5 bases matching. Specimen: blood. This TCR derives from a human donor in good health. The donor label of this sample is uncertain. The nucleotide sequence reads TGTGCCATCAGGGGGGGGTCAAATTCACCCCTCCACTTT. The resulting protein is CAIRGGSNSPLHF.